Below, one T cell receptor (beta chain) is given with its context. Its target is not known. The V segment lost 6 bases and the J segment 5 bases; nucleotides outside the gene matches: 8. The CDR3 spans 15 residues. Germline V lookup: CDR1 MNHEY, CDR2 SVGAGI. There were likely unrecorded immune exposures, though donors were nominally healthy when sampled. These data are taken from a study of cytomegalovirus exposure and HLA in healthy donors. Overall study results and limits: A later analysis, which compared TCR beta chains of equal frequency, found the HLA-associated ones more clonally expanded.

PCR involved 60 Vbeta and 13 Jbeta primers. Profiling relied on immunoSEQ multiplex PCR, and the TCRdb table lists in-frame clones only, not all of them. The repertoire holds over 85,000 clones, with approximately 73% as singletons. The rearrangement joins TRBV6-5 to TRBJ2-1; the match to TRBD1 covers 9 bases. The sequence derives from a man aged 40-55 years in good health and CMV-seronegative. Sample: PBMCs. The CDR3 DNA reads TGTGCCAGCAGAATCTACAGGGGGCGGAACAATGAGCAGTTCTTC. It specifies CASRIYRGRNNEQFF.